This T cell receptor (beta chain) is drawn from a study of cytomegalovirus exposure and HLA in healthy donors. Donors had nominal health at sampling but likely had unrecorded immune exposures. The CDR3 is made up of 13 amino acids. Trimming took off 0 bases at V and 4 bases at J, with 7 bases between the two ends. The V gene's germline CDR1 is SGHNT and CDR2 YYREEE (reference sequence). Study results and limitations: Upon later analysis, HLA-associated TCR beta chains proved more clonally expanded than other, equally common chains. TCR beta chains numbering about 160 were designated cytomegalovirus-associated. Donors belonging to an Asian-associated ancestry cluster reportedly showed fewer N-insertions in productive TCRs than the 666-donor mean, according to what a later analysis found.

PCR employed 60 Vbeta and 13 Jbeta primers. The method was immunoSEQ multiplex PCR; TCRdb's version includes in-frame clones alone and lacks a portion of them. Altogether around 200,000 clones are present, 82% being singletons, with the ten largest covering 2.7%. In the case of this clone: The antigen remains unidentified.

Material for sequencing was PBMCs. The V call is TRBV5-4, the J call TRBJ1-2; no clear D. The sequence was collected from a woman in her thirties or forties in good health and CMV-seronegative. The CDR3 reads CASSLEQLYGYTF. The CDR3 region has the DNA TGTGCCAGCAGCTTGGAACAGCTCTATGGCTACACCTTC.